The table lists the clone carrying this TCR beta chain with a few counts. Its antigen is not known. Trimming removed 0 bases from V and 4 bases from J; junction bases left unmatched: 1. From germline, CDR1 is LGHNA and CDR2 YSLEER. CDR3 size: 15 residues. This entry comes from a study of cytomegalovirus exposure and HLA in healthy donors. PCR amplification relied on 60 Vbeta primers (plus 13 Jbeta primers). Clones were read by immunoSEQ multiplex PCR, and TCRdb kept only the in-frame ones, dropping some. Among fewer than 120,000 clones listed, 65% to 80% were seen once. Regarding the study as a whole: The study designated about 160 TCR beta chains cytomegalovirus-associated. Most TCRs appeared rarely, but some public TCRs recurred in many donors.

The clonotype originates from a man in his thirties or forties in good health and CMV-seropositive. Sequencing input: PBMCs. The rearrangement links TRBV4-3 to TRBJ1-4, with 8 bases matching TRBD1. The CDR3 coding sequence is TGCGCCAGCAGCCAAGACAGGGGGCTTAATGAAAAACTGTTTTTT. Protein: CASSQDRGLNEKLFF.